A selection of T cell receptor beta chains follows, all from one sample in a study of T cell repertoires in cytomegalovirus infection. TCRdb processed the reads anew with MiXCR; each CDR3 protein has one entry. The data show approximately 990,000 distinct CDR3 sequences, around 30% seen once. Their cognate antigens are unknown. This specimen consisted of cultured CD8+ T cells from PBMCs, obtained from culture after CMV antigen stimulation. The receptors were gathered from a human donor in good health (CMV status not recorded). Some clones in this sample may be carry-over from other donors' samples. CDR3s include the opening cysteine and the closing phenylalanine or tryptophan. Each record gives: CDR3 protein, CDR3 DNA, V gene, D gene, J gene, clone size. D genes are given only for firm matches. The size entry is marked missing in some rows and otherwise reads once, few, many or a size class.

CDR3 protein: CSARDRVAGGPGGELFF; CDR3 DNA: TGCAGTGCTAGAGATCGCGTAGCGGGGGGGCCCGGCGGGGAGCTGTTTTTT; V gene: TRBV20-1; D gene: TRBD2; J gene: TRBJ2-2; clone size: few
CDR3 protein: CASSPLGPHEQYF; CDR3 DNA: TGTGCCAGCAGCCCTCTTGGGCCCCACGAGCAGTACTTC; V gene: TRBV7-6; D gene: .; J gene: TRBJ2-7; clone size: many
CDR3 protein: CASSFGGGHDNYGYTF; CDR3 DNA: TGTGCCAGCAGCTTTGGGGGGGGACACGACAACTATGGCTACACCTTC; V gene: TRBV13; D gene: .; J gene: TRBJ1-2; clone size: .
CDR3 protein: CASSYEGNTEAFF; CDR3 DNA: TGTGCCAGCAGTTATGAGGGTAACACTGAAGCTTTCTTT; V gene: TRBV7-6; D gene: .; J gene: TRBJ1-1; clone size: many
CDR3 protein: CASSYLEREDEQYF; CDR3 DNA: TGTGCCAGCAGTTACTTGGAACGGGAGGACGAGCAGTACTTC; V gene: TRBV6-2/TRBV6-3; D gene: TRBD2; J gene: TRBJ2-7; clone size: .
CDR3 protein: CASIYSGADGYTF; CDR3 DNA: TGTGCCAGCATTTATTCAGGGGCGGATGGCTACACCTTC; V gene: TRBV7-9; D gene: .; J gene: TRBJ1-2; clone size: .
CDR3 protein: CASSYLGQGNYGYTF; CDR3 DNA: TGTGCCAGCAGTTACTTGGGACAGGGAAACTATGGCTACACCTTC; V gene: TRBV6-5; D gene: TRBD1; J gene: TRBJ1-2; clone size: .
CDR3 protein: CASSEAVGWALSYNSPLHF; CDR3 DNA: TGTGCCAGCAGTGAAGCGGTCGGTTGGGCCCTCTCCTATAATTCACCCCTCCACTTT; V gene: TRBV6-1; D gene: .; J gene: TRBJ1-6; clone size: few
CDR3 protein: CAISESNRGSPSTDTQYF; CDR3 DNA: TGTGCCATCAGTGAGTCTAATCGGGGGAGTCCTAGCACAGATACGCAGTATTTT; V gene: TRBV10-3; D gene: .; J gene: TRBJ2-3; clone size: .
CDR3 protein: CASSFAENIQYF; CDR3 DNA: TGTGCCAGCAGTTTCGCGGAAAACATTCAGTACTTC; V gene: TRBV12-3/TRBV12-4; D gene: .; J gene: TRBJ2-4; clone size: .
CDR3 protein: CASTDRWGTGELFF; CDR3 DNA: TGTGCCAGTACGGACAGGTGGGGCACCGGGGAGCTGTTTTTT; V gene: TRBV6-1; D gene: TRBD1; J gene: TRBJ2-2; clone size: many
CDR3 protein: CAISEDKGDFEQYF; CDR3 DNA: TGTGCCATCAGTGAGGATAAAGGGGACTTTGAGCAGTACTTC; V gene: TRBV10-3; D gene: .; J gene: TRBJ2-7; clone size: .
CDR3 protein: CASSLEGADAMNTEAFF; CDR3 DNA: TGTGCCAGCAGCTTAGAAGGAGCAGACGCCATGAACACTGAAGCTTTCTTT; V gene: TRBV11-1; D gene: .; J gene: TRBJ1-1; clone size: few
CDR3 protein: CASSINSDEKLFF; CDR3 DNA: TGTGCCAGTAGTATCAACAGCGATGAAAAACTGTTTTTT; V gene: TRBV19; D gene: .; J gene: TRBJ1-4; clone size: .
CDR3 protein: CTTSAGLAQYNEQFF; CDR3 DNA: TGTACCACCAGTGCGGGACTAGCGCAGTACAATGAGCAGTTCTTC; V gene: TRBV24-1; D gene: TRBD2; J gene: TRBJ2-1; clone size: .
CDR3 protein: CASSAFGTEAFF; CDR3 DNA: TGTGCCAGTAGCGCTTTCGGGACAGAAGCTTTCTTT; V gene: TRBV19; D gene: .; J gene: TRBJ1-1; clone size: few
CDR3 protein: CATSDPGQGRLETQYF; CDR3 DNA: TGTGCCACCAGTGATCCCGGACAGGGAAGACTAGAGACCCAGTACTTC; V gene: TRBV24-1; D gene: TRBD1; J gene: TRBJ2-5; clone size: .
CDR3 protein: CASSQDPRGQGNTIYF; CDR3 DNA: TGCGCCAGCAGCCAAGATCCCAGGGGGCAAGGAAACACCATATATTTT; V gene: TRBV4-1; D gene: TRBD1; J gene: TRBJ1-3; clone size: few
CDR3 protein: CASSPSTWVGNQPQHF; CDR3 DNA: TGTGCCAGCAGCCCATCGACCTGGGTAGGCAATCAGCCCCAGCATTTT; V gene: TRBV7-9; D gene: .; J gene: TRBJ1-5; clone size: few
CDR3 protein: CASSLNALAGTTDTQYF; CDR3 DNA: TGTGCCAGCAGCTTAAATGCACTAGCGGGGACCACAGATACGCAGTATTTT; V gene: TRBV7-3; D gene: TRBD2; J gene: TRBJ2-3; clone size: .
CDR3 protein: CTSSLRQGTDTQYF; CDR3 DNA: TGTACCAGCAGCTTGAGGCAGGGGACAGATACGCAGTATTTT; V gene: TRBV5-4; D gene: .; J gene: TRBJ2-3; clone size: .
CDR3 protein: CASSINNQPQHF; CDR3 DNA: TGTGCCAGCAGCATTAATAATCAGCCCCAGCATTTT; V gene: TRBV7-9; D gene: .; J gene: TRBJ1-5; clone size: few
CDR3 protein: CSASPTSGVYNEQFF; CDR3 DNA: TGCAGTGCTAGCCCTACTAGCGGGGTATACAATGAGCAGTTCTTC; V gene: TRBV20-1; D gene: TRBD2; J gene: TRBJ2-1; clone size: .
CDR3 protein: CASTNGGANVLTF; CDR3 DNA: TGTGCCAGCACTAATGGCGGGGCCAACGTCCTGACTTTC; V gene: TRBV27; D gene: .; J gene: TRBJ2-6; clone size: few
CDR3 protein: CASMGVDTQYF; CDR3 DNA: TGCGCCAGTATGGGGGTAGATACGCAGTATTTT; V gene: TRBV4-1; D gene: .; J gene: TRBJ2-3; clone size: .
CDR3 protein: CASSTTGGKMNTEAFF; CDR3 DNA: TGTGCCAGCAGTACTACAGGGGGGAAGATGAACACTGAAGCTTTCTTT; V gene: TRBV2; D gene: TRBD1; J gene: TRBJ1-1; clone size: .
CDR3 protein: CASTPQGNTEAFF; CDR3 DNA: TGTGCCAGCACCCCCCAAGGGAACACTGAAGCTTTCTTT; V gene: TRBV7-9; D gene: .; J gene: TRBJ1-1; clone size: few
CDR3 protein: CASKDSKEGYTF; CDR3 DNA: TGCGCCAGCAAGGACAGTAAGGAAGGCTACACCTTC; V gene: TRBV10-2; D gene: .; J gene: TRBJ1-2; clone size: once
CDR3 protein: CASSLTRDRDEKLFF; CDR3 DNA: TGTGCCAGCAGTTTGACACGGGACCGAGATGAAAAACTGTTTTTT; V gene: TRBV27; D gene: .; J gene: TRBJ1-4; clone size: few
CDR3 protein: CASSPETGGSGGFSIQYF; CDR3 DNA: TGTGCCAGCAGCCCGGAGACAGGGGGGAGTGGAGGGTTCAGCATTCAGTACTTC; V gene: TRBV7-6; D gene: TRBD1; J gene: TRBJ2-4; clone size: .
CDR3 protein: CASTGFGLNGYTF; CDR3 DNA: TGTGCCAGTACTGGTTTTGGGCTCAACGGCTACACCTTC; V gene: TRBV19; D gene: .; J gene: TRBJ1-2; clone size: few
CDR3 protein: CASRQYQDTDGYTF; CDR3 DNA: TGTGCCAGCAGACAGTACCAGGACACCGATGGCTACACCTTC; V gene: TRBV7-6; D gene: .; J gene: TRBJ1-2; clone size: .
CDR3 protein: CASNYFSVNEQFF; CDR3 DNA: TGTGCCAGCAACTACTTCTCGGTCAATGAGCAGTTCTTC; V gene: TRBV6-2/TRBV6-3; D gene: .; J gene: TRBJ2-1; clone size: .
CDR3 protein: CSVETPDRGGNEQFF; CDR3 DNA: TGCAGCGTTGAGACCCCGGACAGAGGGGGCAATGAGCAGTTCTTC; V gene: TRBV29-1; D gene: .; J gene: TRBJ2-1; clone size: .
CDR3 protein: CASSTDPYSNQPQHF; CDR3 DNA: TGTGCCAGCAGCACCGACCCGTATAGCAATCAGCCCCAGCATTTT; V gene: TRBV7-8; D gene: .; J gene: TRBJ1-5; clone size: many
CDR3 protein: CAISPEPENTGELFF; CDR3 DNA: TGTGCCATCAGTCCCGAGCCCGAAAACACCGGGGAGCTGTTTTTT; V gene: TRBV10-3; D gene: .; J gene: TRBJ2-2; clone size: .
CDR3 protein: CASSYLWAGDHTGELFF; CDR3 DNA: TGTGCCAGCAGTTACTTATGGGCAGGGGATCACACCGGGGAGCTGTTTTTT; V gene: TRBV6-5; D gene: .; J gene: TRBJ2-2; clone size: .
CDR3 protein: CASSLAGQGRFDEQFF; CDR3 DNA: TGTGCCAGCAGCTTAGCTGGACAGGGGCGCTTCGATGAGCAGTTCTTC; V gene: TRBV7-9; D gene: TRBD1; J gene: TRBJ2-1; clone size: few
CDR3 protein: CASGPGTSGGDSYEQYF; CDR3 DNA: TGTGCTAGTGGACCCGGGACTAGCGGGGGCGACTCCTACGAGCAGTACTTC; V gene: TRBV12-5; D gene: TRBD2; J gene: TRBJ2-7; clone size: .
CDR3 protein: CSARSGQEVSYEQYF; CDR3 DNA: TGCAGTGCTAGGAGTGGACAGGAAGTCTCCTACGAGCAGTACTTC; V gene: TRBV20-1; D gene: TRBD1; J gene: TRBJ2-7; clone size: .
CDR3 protein: CASSQMTASNYGYTF; CDR3 DNA: TGCGCCAGCAGCCAAATGACAGCCTCTAACTATGGCTACACCTTC; V gene: TRBV4-1; D gene: .; J gene: TRBJ1-2; clone size: many
CDR3 protein: CASSYRGVKTQYF; CDR3 DNA: TGTGCCAGCAGTTACAGGGGAGTAAAGACCCAGTACTTC; V gene: TRBV6-5; D gene: .; J gene: TRBJ2-5; clone size: .
CDR3 protein: CAISEEGTGYSNQPQHF; CDR3 DNA: TGTGCCATCAGTGAGGAGGGGACAGGGTATAGCAATCAGCCCCAGCATTTT; V gene: TRBV10-3; D gene: TRBD1; J gene: TRBJ1-5; clone size: few
CDR3 protein: CASSPTLGVLQETQYF; CDR3 DNA: TGTGCTAGCAGCCCAACGCTTGGGGTTCTTCAAGAGACCCAGTACTTC; V gene: TRBV7-7; D gene: .; J gene: TRBJ2-5; clone size: .
CDR3 protein: CASSKPQVPPGANVLTF; CDR3 DNA: TGTGCCAGCAGCAAACCCCAGGTTCCTCCTGGGGCCAACGTCCTGACTTTC; V gene: TRBV3-1; D gene: .; J gene: TRBJ2-6; clone size: .
CDR3 protein: CASSVLTDTQYF; CDR3 DNA: TGTGCCAGCAGCGTTCTTACAGATACGCAGTATTTT; V gene: TRBV7-8; D gene: .; J gene: TRBJ2-3; clone size: few
CDR3 protein: CASSQDFNSYNEQFF; CDR3 DNA: TGCGCCAGCAGCCAAGATTTCAACAGCTACAATGAGCAGTTCTTC; V gene: TRBV4-3; D gene: .; J gene: TRBJ2-1; clone size: few
CDR3 protein: CAIRSGGLSGNEQFF; CDR3 DNA: TGTGCCATCCGCTCAGGGGGCCTTAGTGGCAATGAGCAGTTCTTC; V gene: TRBV10-3; D gene: TRBD1; J gene: TRBJ2-1; clone size: .
CDR3 protein: CASSSFIPGGPPSEGYNEQFF; CDR3 DNA: TGTGCCAGCAGTTCATTTATTCCGGGGGGGCCCCCGAGTGAAGGGTACAATGAGCAGTTCTTC; V gene: TRBV12-3/TRBV12-4; D gene: TRBD2; J gene: TRBJ2-1; clone size: .
CDR3 protein: CASSQDTGGEGFDQPQHF; CDR3 DNA: TGCGCCAGCAGCCAAGATACGGGGGGCGAGGGCTTCGATCAGCCCCAGCATTTT; V gene: TRBV4-1; D gene: .; J gene: TRBJ1-5; clone size: many
CDR3 protein: CASSLVRDSNYGYTF; CDR3 DNA: TGTGCCAGCAGCTTAGTACGGGACAGCAACTATGGCTACACCTTC; V gene: TRBV7-8; D gene: TRBD1; J gene: TRBJ1-2; clone size: many
CDR3 protein: CASQANTEAFF; CDR3 DNA: TGTGCCAGCCAAGCGAACACTGAAGCTTTCTTT; V gene: TRBV27; D gene: .; J gene: TRBJ1-1; clone size: few